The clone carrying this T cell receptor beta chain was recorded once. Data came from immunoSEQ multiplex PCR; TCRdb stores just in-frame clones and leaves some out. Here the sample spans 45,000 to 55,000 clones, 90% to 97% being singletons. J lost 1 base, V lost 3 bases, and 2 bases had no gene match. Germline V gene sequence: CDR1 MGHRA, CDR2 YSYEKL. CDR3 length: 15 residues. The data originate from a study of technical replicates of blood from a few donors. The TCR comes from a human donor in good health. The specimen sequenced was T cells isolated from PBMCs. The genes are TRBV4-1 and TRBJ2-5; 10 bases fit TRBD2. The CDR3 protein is CASSQIAGGQETQYF. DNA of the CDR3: TGCGCCAGCAGCCAGATAGCGGGAGGCCAAGAGACCCAGTACTTC.